This TCR beta chain was documented in a study of cytomegalovirus exposure and HLA in healthy donors. The study's findings and limits: A few CMV-associated chains were confirmed in vitro to be specific for CMV antigens. Several top significant clusters appeared, in a later analysis, to be linked to common viral pathogens. No immune exposure information besides CMV serostatus was available. Overall, approximately 150 TCR beta chains were annotated as cytomegalovirus-associated.

Germline CDR1 reads SGDLS; CDR2 reads YYNGEE. V was trimmed by 0 bases and J by 6 bases, leaving 17 bases between them. CDR3 size: 16 residues. This clone turned up a few times. What it binds is unknown. PCR employed 60 Vbeta and 13 Jbeta primers. TCRdb's copy holds only in-frame clones and misses some; the assay was immunoSEQ multiplex PCR. The table includes around 100,000 clones, under 85% detected once. This receptor was obtained from a man under 40 in good health and CMV-seropositive. The chain recombines TRBV9 with TRBJ2-3; TRBD1 is a possible D gene (8 bases). The sample was PBMCs. In DNA, the CDR3 is TGTGCCAGCAGCGTAGCTACAGGGGGGGCGATGGATACGCAGTATTTT. Protein: CASSVATGGAMDTQYF.